This T cell receptor beta chain derives from a study of T cell repertoires in cytomegalovirus infection. Study-level background: The study used recently identified HLA-C-restricted and well-studied HLA-B-restricted CMV epitopes. Signatures in public TCR beta sequences pointed to both CMV infection and matching HLA type.

TCRdb processed the reads anew with MiXCR; each CDR3 protein has one entry. The sample holds around 430,000 distinct CDR3 sequences, about two fifths seen once. As concerns this clonotype: The antigen remains unidentified.

Trimming cost V 6 bases and J 5 bases, with 19 bases left between them. The CDR3 runs 15 residues. Sequences were derived from cultured PBMCs, sampled from culture after CMV antigen stimulation. The sequence came from a human donor in good health (CMV status not recorded). Some clones in this sample may be carry-over from other donors' samples. This chain joins TRBV12-3 or TRBV12-4 and TRBJ2-5; the D gene is possibly TRBD2 (6 bases). The CDR3 DNA follows: TGTGCCAGCAGCCTCTTTTTGGGAGGCGCCGAGACCCAGTACTTC. This sequence encodes CASSLFLGGAETQYF.